These T cell receptor beta chains were read from a single sample in a study of graft-versus-host responses after intestinal transplantation. Sequencing was performed with immunoSEQ multiplex PCR; in TCRdb, only in-frame clones are kept and a portion is missing. This table has approximately 60,000 clones, 90% appearing once. No antigen has been identified for these receptors. Sample: unstimulated CD8+ T cells sorted from spleen or lymph node cells, taken before transplant. Receptors were obtained from a human donor who was the organ donor for an intestinal transplant. Each CDR3 is given with its conserved first and last residue. A D gene is named only where the DNA matches it firmly. Clone sizes are given selectively: once, few, many, or a class where the clone is expanded.

>TRBV7-3|TRBJ2-3|-|TRBD2
TGTGCCAGCAGCTCCCTCTCCCAACTAGCGGGAGTGTCAGATACGCAGTATTTT
CASSSLSQLAGVSDTQYF
>TRBV27|TRBJ2-7|once|-
TGTGCCAGCAGTTTAAGCGCGGTTACCTACGAGCAGTACTTC
CASSLSAVTYEQYF
>TRBV21-1|TRBJ2-7|-|-
TGTGCCAGCAGCAAAGTGTACAGGGGGCGCGAGCAGTACTTC
CASSKVYRGREQYF
>TRBV9|TRBJ1-2|-|-
TGTGCCAGCAGCTCCCCCAGGGGTTACACCTTC
CASSSPRGYTF
>TRBV7-6|TRBJ1-5|once|TRBD1
TGTGCCAGCAGCCAGGGGGGAAGCAATCAGCCCCAGCATTTT
CASSQGGSNQPQHF
>TRBV2|TRBJ2-2|-|TRBD2
TGTGCCAGCAGTGAAGCATTGCGGGAGTTGAGTACCGGGGAGCTGTTTTTT
CASSEALRELSTGELFF
>TRBV7-6|TRBJ2-7|-|-
TGTGCCAGCAGCTTAGCTACAGCCTCCGAGCAGTACTTC
CASSLATASEQYF
>TRBV4-3|TRBJ1-3|-|-
TGCGCCAGCAGCCAAGATGACAACTCTGGAAACACCATATATTTT
CASSQDDNSGNTIYF
>TRBV5-4|TRBJ2-1|-|-
TGTGCCAGCAGCCGAGGGGGTAATGAGCAGTTCTTC
CASSRGGNEQFF
>TRBV19|TRBJ2-1|-|TRBD2
TGTGCCAGTAGCGGAGCGGGAGGGCCCCCCACCTACAATGAGCAGTTCTTC
CASSGAGGPPTYNEQFF
>TRBV14|TRBJ2-1|-|TRBD2
TGTGCCAGCAGCCTAAAAAGGGGCGGGAGGGCCGTCCCGAATGAGCAGTTCTTC
CASSLKRGGRAVPNEQFF
>TRBV25-1|TRBJ2-1|-|-
TGTGCCAGCAGTGTAGACAGGGAGGTCTACAATGAGCAGTTCTTC
CASSVDREVYNEQFF
>TRBV23-1|TRBJ1-2|-|-
TGCGCCAGCAGTCAAAACCCAGGTTGGGAGAACTATGGCTACACCTTC
CASSQNPGWENYGYTF
>TRBV5-4|TRBJ1-1|-|TRBD1
TGTGCCAGCAGCATAGGACAGGGGAACACTGAAGCTTTCTTT
CASSIGQGNTEAFF
>TRBV19|TRBJ2-7|-|TRBD1
TGTGCCAGTAGCTCGGGACAGACCGAGCAGTACTTC
CASSSGQTEQYF
>TRBV4-1|TRBJ1-2|-|-
TGCGCCAGCAGCCCTAATATCGCTGGGGCCGTGGGCTACACCTTC
CASSPNIAGAVGYTF
>TRBV6-4|TRBJ2-6|-|-
TGTGCCAGCAGTGACACCGGGGGATCTGGGGCCAACGTCCTGACTTTC
CASSDTGGSGANVLTF
>TRBV19|TRBJ1-2|-|-
TGTGCCAGTAGTATAGATCTGGAGGCAAACTATGGCTACACCTTC
CASSIDLEANYGYTF
>TRBV30|TRBJ1-3|-|-
TGTGCCTGGGGCGACAGCTCTGGAAACACCATATATTTT
CAWGDSSGNTIYF
>TRBV7-3|TRBJ2-7|-|TRBD1
TGTGCCAGCAGCTTAAGGACAGGGGGCCACGAGCAGTACTTC
CASSLRTGGHEQYF
>TRBV27|TRBJ2-3|-|TRBD2
TGTGCCACTATGGGACTAGCGGGAAGAGATACGCAGTATTTT
CATMGLAGRDTQYF
>TRBV4-1|TRBJ2-7|-|-
TGCGCCAGCAGCCAAGGAGGAGGGAGGAGCTCCTACGAGCAGTACTTC
CASSQGGGRSSYEQYF
>TRBV29-1|TRBJ2-3|-|TRBD2
TGCAGCGTCGAAGATCAAGAAGGACTAGCGGATTTT
CSVEDQEGLADF
>TRBV5-6|TRBJ2-5|-|-
TGTGCCAGCAGCTCCTACAGGGAGCAAGAGACCCAGTACTTC
CASSSYREQETQYF
>TRBV5-4|TRBJ2-3|-|TRBD1
TGTGCCAGCAGCTTTTCGAACAGGGGCATTGATACGCAGTATTTT
CASSFSNRGIDTQYF